The following is a T cell receptor beta chain sequence with its context. The antigen is unknown. This sample is drawn from a study of cytomegalovirus exposure and HLA in healthy donors. Study-level points and caveats: A missense variant in DCLRE1C was later tied to TCR beta V- and J-gene trimming.

The CDR3 extends over 12 amino acids. The V gene's germline CDR1 is SEHNR and CDR2 FQNEAQ (reference sequence). Trimming removed 5 bases from V and 6 bases from J, with 10 bases in between. 13 Jbeta primers and 60 Vbeta primers were used for the PCR. Here immunoSEQ multiplex PCR was the method, and the copy in TCRdb shows in-frame clones only, minus some. The table lists fewer than 250,000 clones, 65% to 85% of them singletons. The sample was PBMCs. V gene TRBV7-9 combines with J gene TRBJ1-1; a possible D gene is TRBD1 (6 bases). The TCR sequence derives from a man younger than 35 in good health and CMV-seronegative. CDR3 protein: CASSVGTSEAFF. The CDR3 DNA reads TGTGCCAGCAGCGTAGGGACATCTGAAGCTTTCTTT.